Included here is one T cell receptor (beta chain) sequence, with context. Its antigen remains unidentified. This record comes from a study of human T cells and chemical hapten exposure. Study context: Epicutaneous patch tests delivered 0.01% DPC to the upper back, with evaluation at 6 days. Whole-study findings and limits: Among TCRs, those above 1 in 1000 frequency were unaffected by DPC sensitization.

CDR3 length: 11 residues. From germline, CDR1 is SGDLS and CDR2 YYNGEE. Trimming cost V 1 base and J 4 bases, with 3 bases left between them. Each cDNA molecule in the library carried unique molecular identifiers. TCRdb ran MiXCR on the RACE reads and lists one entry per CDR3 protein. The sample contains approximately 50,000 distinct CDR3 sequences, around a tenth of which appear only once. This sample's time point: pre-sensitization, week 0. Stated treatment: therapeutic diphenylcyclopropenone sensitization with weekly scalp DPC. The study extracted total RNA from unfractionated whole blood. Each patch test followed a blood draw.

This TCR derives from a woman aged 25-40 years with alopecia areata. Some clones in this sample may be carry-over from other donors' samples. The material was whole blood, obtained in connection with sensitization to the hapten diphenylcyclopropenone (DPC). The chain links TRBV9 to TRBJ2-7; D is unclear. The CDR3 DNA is TGTGCCAGCAGCGTAAGTTACGAGCAGTACTTC. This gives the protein CASSVSYEQYF. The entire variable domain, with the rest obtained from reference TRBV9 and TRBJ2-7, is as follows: DSGVTQTPKHLITATGQRVTLRCSPRSGDLSVYWYQQSLDQGLQFLIQYYNGEERAKGNILERFSAQQFPDLHSELNLSSLELGDSALYFCASSVSYEQYFGPGTRLTVT.